This T cell receptor beta chain was captured in a study of beta chain features in type 1 diabetes. What was sequenced were expressed TCRB transcripts, since all of the isolated RNA had been reverse transcribed. Approximately 3.7 million reads per sample on average were obtained from naive, central memory and regulatory T cell samples. Libraries were prepared by immunoSEQ multiplex PCR; TCRdb keeps only in-frame clonotypes and omits some of them. The sample lists around 70,000 clones, roughly 49% occurring once. The CDR3 sequence is 16 residues long. Germline values: CDR1 SGDLS, CDR2 YYNGEE. Trimming cost V 0 bases and J 0 bases, with 12 bases left between them. The study's findings and limits: Moderate yet significant TCRB CDR3 shortening was seen in Type 1 diabetes patients in all four CD4+ subsets. For type 1 diabetes patients, VDJ junctions showed fewer insertions and more deletions.

Concerning this clone: Its matching antigen is unknown.

The chain is built from TRBV9 and TRBJ1-2; unclear D gene. This TCR derives from a man aged 25 to 40 with type 1 diabetes. Sequenced material: central memory CD4+ T cells from blood. The CDR3 nucleotides read TGTGCCAGCAGCGTAGGGGTAGGGAGCTCTAACTATGGCTACACCTTC. Residues: CASSVGVGSSNYGYTF.